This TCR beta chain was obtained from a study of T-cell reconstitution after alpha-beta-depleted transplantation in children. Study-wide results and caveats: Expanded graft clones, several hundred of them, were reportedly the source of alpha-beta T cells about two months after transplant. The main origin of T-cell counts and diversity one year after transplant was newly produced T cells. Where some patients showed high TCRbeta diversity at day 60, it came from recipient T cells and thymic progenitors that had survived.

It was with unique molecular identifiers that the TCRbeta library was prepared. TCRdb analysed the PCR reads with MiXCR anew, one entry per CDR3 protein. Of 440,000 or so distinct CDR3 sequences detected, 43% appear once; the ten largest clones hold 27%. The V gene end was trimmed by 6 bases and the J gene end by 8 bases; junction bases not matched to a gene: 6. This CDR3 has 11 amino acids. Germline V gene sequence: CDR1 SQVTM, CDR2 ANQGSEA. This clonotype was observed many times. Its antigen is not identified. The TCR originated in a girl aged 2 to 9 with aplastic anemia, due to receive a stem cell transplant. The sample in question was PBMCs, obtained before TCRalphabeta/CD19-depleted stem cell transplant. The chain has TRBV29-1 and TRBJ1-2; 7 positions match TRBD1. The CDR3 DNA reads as TGCAGCGTGGCTGACAGGGCGGGCTACACCTTC. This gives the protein CSVADRAGYTF.